This T cell receptor beta chain was found in a study of cytomegalovirus exposure and HLA in healthy donors. Findings and limits, study-wide: TCR beta V segments were, for the most part, productive about 87% or about 30% of the time in an earlier analysis. Owing to their indistinguishability, certain V segments, notably TRBV6-2 and TRBV6-3, were excluded.

Remarks on this clone: The antigen remains undetermined.

PCR amplification relied on 60 Vbeta primers (plus 13 Jbeta primers). The assay was immunoSEQ multiplex PCR, and TCRdb's table has in-frame clones only and misses some. The profile shows some 90,000 clones, roughly 63% of them singletons. The CDR3 is made up of 14 amino acids. Trimming took off 6 bases at V and 6 bases at J, with 17 bases between the two ends. Germline loops: CDR1 MNHEY, CDR2 SMNVEV (reference sequence). Material for sequencing was PBMCs. This TCR came from a boy younger than 18 in good health and CMV-seropositive. The genes are TRBV27 and TRBJ1-2; D unresolved. The CDR3 protein is CASRGSREGHGYTF. As DNA, the CDR3 is TGTGCCAGCAGAGGGAGTCGGGAGGGTCATGGCTACACCTTC.